This T cell receptor beta chain was obtained from a study of blood T cells in healthy people across ages. PCR was performed a second time for about 7 to 12 cycles using a sample-barcoded 5' primer and a J-beta primer mix. Each CDR3 protein gets one entry after TCRdb re-called the 5' RACE reads with MiXCR. This sample yields around 320,000 distinct CDR3 sequences, of which 25% to 30% are seen a single time; around 29% belongs to the top ten. Donation came from healthy Caucasian individuals in Russia who were aged roughly 6 to 95. This clonotype has at least ten counts. What it recognizes is unknown. Study-level points and caveats: Any changes in expanded clonotypes were possibly confounded, as donor CMV status remained unknown.

The length of the CDR3 is 11 residues. Germline V gene sequence: CDR1 SGHRS, CDR2 YFSETQ. V gave up 3 bases and J gave up 5 bases, with 5 bases separating them. The sequence derives from a woman in her seventies in good health. This chain joins TRBV5-1 and TRBJ2-5, with D hard to call. What was sequenced was blood. The CDR3 loop reads CASSSFETQYF. Written as DNA, the CDR3 is TGCGCCAGCAGCTCCTTTGAGACCCAGTACTTC.